These 8 T cell receptor beta chains came from one sample sequenced in a study of blood T cell repertoires in COVID-19. Libraries were prepared by immunoSEQ multiplex PCR; TCRdb keeps only in-frame clonotypes and omits some of them. The sample shows 200,000 to 300,000 clones, 65% to 85% of them seen only once. Sequences were obtained from peripheral blood. The receptor set was obtained from a human donor in a cohort sampled during active COVID-19.

This chain connects TRBV6-6 to TRBJ2-5, with TRBD2 as a possible D gene (5 bases). Between the trimmed V and J ends, which lost 0 bases and 9 bases, there was a span of 14 bases. Germline values: CDR1 MNHNY, CDR2 SVGAGI (reference sequence). This CDR3 is built from 14 residues. CDR3 bases: TGTGCCAGCAGTTACTCTCAAGGAGGATGGGCCCAGTACTTC. It encodes CASSYSQGGWAQYF.

V and J are TRBV19 and TRBJ2-3; TRBD2 is a possible D gene (8 bases). Germline loops: CDR1 LNHDA, CDR2 SQIVND (reference sequence). The germline V and J ends were trimmed by 4 bases and 4 bases, with 18 bases remaining between them. This CDR3 spans 16 amino acids. For the CDR3, the DNA is TGTGCCAGTAGTACCTCCGGGACTAGGGGGCCAGATACGCAGTATTTT. Translated: CASSTSGTRGPDTQYF.

The genes are TRBV11-2 and TRBJ1-1; 9 bases agree with TRBD1. The CDR3 has 13 residues. Germline CDR1 and CDR2: SGHAT and FQNNGV. V gave up 8 bases and J gave up 1 base; unmatched junction bases: 2. The CDR3 protein is CASRGQGNTEAFF. The CDR3 coding sequence is TGTGCCAGCCGGGGACAGGGGAACACTGAAGCTTTCTTT.

The rearrangement joins TRBV2 to TRBJ1-2; 9 bases are shared with TRBD1. The CDR3 has 15 amino acids. The V gene's germline CDR1 is SNHLY and CDR2 FYNNEI. The V segment lost 8 bases and the J segment 5 bases; nucleotides outside the gene matches: 12. The CDR3 nucleotides read TGTGCCAGCGGCGAGACCGGGACAGGGAAGTATGGCTACACCTTC. Translation gives CASGETGTGKYGYTF.

The rearrangement uses TRBV18 and TRBJ2-1; no firm D call. Germline assignment: CDR1 KGHSH and CDR2 LQKENI. Trimming left V 1 base short and J 4 bases short, with 8 bases between. This CDR3 region has 14 residues. CDR3 residues: CASSPRTSYNEQFF. The CDR3 region has the DNA TGTGCCAGCTCACCACGTACGAGTTACAATGAGCAGTTCTTC.

This chain connects TRBV6-4 to TRBJ1-4; tentatively, D is TRBD1 (5 bases). Trimming shortened V by 0 bases and J by 0 bases, and 17 bases separated the two germline ends. CDR1 is MRHNA, CDR2 SNTAGT, per germline. This CDR3 has 19 residues. The CDR3 DNA follows: TGTGCCAGCAGTGACTCGGCCGCCAGGGTGACTTCAACTAATGAAAAACTGTTTTTT. Translation: CASSDSAARVTSTNEKLFF.

The rearrangement uses TRBV11-2 and TRBJ1-1, with 9 positions matching TRBD1. The CDR3 runs 14 residues. Germline V gene lookup returns CDR1 SGHAT and CDR2 FQNNGV. V shed 5 bases, J shed 1 base, and the junction held 2 bases outside the gene matches. DNA of the CDR3: TGTGCCAGCAGCGCGGGACAGGGGAACACTGAAGCTTTCTTT. Amino acid sequence: CASSAGQGNTEAFF.

The V and J genes are TRBV19 and TRBJ2-3, with D possibly TRBD1 on 5 matching bases. This CDR3 has 14 residues. V was clipped by 1 base and J by 6 bases, with 11 bases between them. The germline CDR1 and CDR2 sequences are LNHDA and SQIVND (reference sequence). CDR3 residues: CASSIGKGMDTQYF. CDR3 coding DNA: TGTGCCAGTAGTATAGGGAAGGGGATGGATACGCAGTATTTT. Complete variable domain (other parts from reference TRBV19 and TRBJ2-3): DGGITQSPKYLFRKEGQNVTLSCEQNLNHDAMYWYRQDPGQGLRLIYYSQIVNDFQKGDIAEGYSVSREKKESFPLTVTSAQKNPTAFYLCASSIGKGMDTQYFGPGTRLTVL.